Listed below are T cell receptor beta chains from one sample, sequenced in a study of T-cell reconstitution after alpha-beta-depleted transplantation in children. Via MiXCR, TCRdb re-called the PCR reads, giving one row per CDR3 protein. The sample includes about 1,000,000 distinct CDR3 sequences, under 30% of them seen just once. The starting material was PBMCs, mostly from graft donor cells, obtained 360 days after TCRalphabeta/CD19-depleted stem cell transplant. These receptors originate from a boy under three years old who had a stem cell transplant for SCID, so the T cells may come from the graft donor. The CDR3 runs from the conserved cysteine through the conserved F or W. The order of the fields is V gene, clone size, J gene, D gene, CDR3 protein, CDR3 DNA. D genes are given only for firm matches. Part of the rows lack a size; the others show once, few, many or a class for expanded clones.

TRBV7-2	few	TRBJ2-2	.	CASSHESTGELFF	TGTGCCAGCAGCCACGAATCCACCGGGGAGCTGTTTTTT
TRBV24-1	.	TRBJ2-2	TRBD1	CATSPRDRGTTGELFF	TGTGCCACCAGTCCCCGGGACAGGGGTACCACCGGGGAGCTGTTTTTT
TRBV27	.	TRBJ2-3	.	CASSYTDSTDTQYF	TGTGCCAGCAGTTACACGGATAGCACAGATACGCAGTATTTT
TRBV11-2	.	TRBJ1-3	.	CASSLRPGGQSSGNTIYF	TGTGCCAGCAGCTTAAGGCCCGGGGGGCAGAGCTCTGGAAACACCATATATTTT
TRBV29-1	.	TRBJ2-7	TRBD1	CSVEGKTTGGINEQYF	TGCAGCGTTGAAGGAAAGACGACAGGGGGCATAAACGAGCAGTACTTC
TRBV15	.	TRBJ2-3	.	CATSRGLPWTTDTQYF	TGTGCCACCAGCAGAGGCCTCCCCTGGACCACAGATACGCAGTATTTT
TRBV10-3	.	TRBJ1-6	TRBD1	CAISVTGTDNSPLHF	TGTGCCATCAGTGTCACCGGGACAGATAATTCACCCCTCCACTTT
TRBV20-1	few	TRBJ2-1	.	CSARGVGTRAYNEQFF	TGCAGTGCTAGGGGTGTAGGGACTCGGGCTTACAATGAGCAGTTCTTC
TRBV2	.	TRBJ2-1	.	CASSPEIDDEQFF	TGTGCCAGCAGTCCTGAAATAGACGATGAGCAGTTCTTC
TRBV3-1	few	TRBJ2-3	TRBD1	CASSHRQGNTDTQYF	TGTGCCAGCAGCCATCGACAGGGCAACACAGATACGCAGTATTTT
TRBV10-3	.	TRBJ2-7	TRBD2	CAISESGGGGYEQYF	TGTGCCATCAGTGAGTCAGGCGGGGGTGGCTACGAGCAGTACTTC
TRBV2	.	TRBJ2-3	TRBD2	CASRLAGGHTATDTQYF	TGTGCCAGCAGGCTAGCGGGGGGACATACCGCCACAGATACGCAGTATTTT
TRBV20-1	few	TRBJ1-1	.	CSARIQVVNTEAFF	TGCAGTGCAAGAATACAGGTAGTGAACACTGAAGCTTTCTTT
TRBV10-3	.	TRBJ1-2	TRBD1	CAISESGQGNYGYTF	TGTGCCATCAGTGAGTCGGGACAGGGGAACTATGGCTACACCTTC
TRBV10-3	.	TRBJ2-7	TRBD2	CAISHGTSGSYEQYF	TGTGCCATCAGTCACGGGACTAGCGGCTCCTACGAGCAGTACTTC
TRBV5-1	.	TRBJ2-2	TRBD2	CASRPSGGTGELFF	TGCGCCAGCAGACCTAGCGGGGGGACCGGGGAGCTGTTTTTT
TRBV12-3/TRBV12-4	few	TRBJ2-7	.	CASSLLGPSSSAEQYF	TGTGCCAGCAGTTTACTCGGGCCGTCCTCGTCCGCCGAGCAGTACTTC
TRBV20-1	few	TRBJ1-2	.	CSARGGSYYGYTF	TGCAGTGCTAGAGGCGGTAGCTACTATGGCTACACCTTC
TRBV4-1	.	TRBJ1-1	TRBD1	CASRTGGENTEAFF	TGCGCCAGCAGGACAGGGGGCGAGAACACTGAAGCTTTCTTT
TRBV18	few	TRBJ2-5	.	CASSPRGAETQYF	TGTGCCAGCTCACCACGGGGGGCAGAGACCCAGTACTTC
TRBV12-3/TRBV12-4	.	TRBJ2-5	.	CASSLGTAPGQETQYF	TGTGCCAGCAGTTTAGGGACCGCTCCGGGACAAGAGACCCAGTACTTC
TRBV4-1	.	TRBJ2-7	.	CASSYTFSGGAYEQYF	TGCGCCAGCAGCTATACATTCTCAGGTGGGGCCTACGAGCAGTACTTC
TRBV11-2	few	TRBJ2-3	TRBD2	CASSLLRPGLAGTDTQYF	TGTGCCAGCAGCTTACTACGGCCGGGACTAGCGGGGACAGATACGCAGTATTTT
TRBV5-1	.	TRBJ1-2	TRBD1	CASSQGQGDGYTF	TGCGCCAGCAGCCAAGGACAGGGTGATGGCTACACCTTC
TRBV7-9	few	TRBJ1-2	.	CASSLNRANYGYTF	TGTGCCAGCAGCTTAAACCGGGCCAACTATGGCTACACCTTC
TRBV29-1	.	TRBJ2-1	TRBD2	CSALGLAEFSYNEQFF	TGCAGCGCCCTGGGACTAGCGGAATTCTCCTACAATGAGCAGTTCTTC
TRBV20-1	.	TRBJ2-5	.	CSARPGPQETQYF	TGCAGTGCCAGACCCGGGCCACAAGAGACCCAGTACTTC
TRBV5-1	.	TRBJ1-1	TRBD1	CASSSQPGQASTEAFF	TGCGCCAGCAGCTCCCAACCGGGACAGGCTTCCACTGAAGCTTTCTTT
TRBV5-1	.	TRBJ2-6	TRBD2	CASSLSGGSSGANVLTF	TGCGCCAGCAGCTTGAGCGGGGGGAGCTCTGGGGCCAACGTCCTGACTTTC
TRBV7-9	.	TRBJ1-1	TRBD1	CASSGQGAGTEAFF	TGTGCCAGCAGCGGACAGGGGGCAGGCACTGAAGCTTTCTTT
TRBV12-3/TRBV12-4	.	TRBJ2-3	.	CASTRGQGADTQYF	TGTGCCAGCACCCGGGGGCAGGGCGCAGATACGCAGTATTTT
TRBV2	many	TRBJ2-4	.	CASSGGAQNIQYF	TGTGCCAGCAGTGGCGGGGCCCAAAACATTCAGTACTTC